This entry describes one T cell receptor (beta chain). This sample stems from a study of blood T cell repertoires in COVID-19. As for the study in general: Spain, Italy and the United States supplied samples that represented acute and convalescent COVID-19. PBMCs, B-cell-depleted T cells, or T cells provided the cDNA or gDNA that made up the material.

Here immunoSEQ multiplex PCR was the method, and the copy in TCRdb shows in-frame clones only, minus some. The profile shows around 120,000 clones, 90% of them singletons. The V segment lost 4 bases and the J segment 8 bases; nucleotides outside the gene matches: 1. Germline CDR1 and CDR2: KGHSH and LQKENI. The CDR3 is 12 amino acids. The rearrangement joins TRBV18 to TRBJ1-1; the match to TRBD1 covers 10 bases. The specimen was peripheral blood. This TCR came from a human donor with active COVID-19. The donor label of this sample is uncertain. The CDR3: CASSRQGAEAFF. The DNA for the CDR3 is TGTGCCAGCTCACGACAGGGGGCGGAAGCTTTCTTT.